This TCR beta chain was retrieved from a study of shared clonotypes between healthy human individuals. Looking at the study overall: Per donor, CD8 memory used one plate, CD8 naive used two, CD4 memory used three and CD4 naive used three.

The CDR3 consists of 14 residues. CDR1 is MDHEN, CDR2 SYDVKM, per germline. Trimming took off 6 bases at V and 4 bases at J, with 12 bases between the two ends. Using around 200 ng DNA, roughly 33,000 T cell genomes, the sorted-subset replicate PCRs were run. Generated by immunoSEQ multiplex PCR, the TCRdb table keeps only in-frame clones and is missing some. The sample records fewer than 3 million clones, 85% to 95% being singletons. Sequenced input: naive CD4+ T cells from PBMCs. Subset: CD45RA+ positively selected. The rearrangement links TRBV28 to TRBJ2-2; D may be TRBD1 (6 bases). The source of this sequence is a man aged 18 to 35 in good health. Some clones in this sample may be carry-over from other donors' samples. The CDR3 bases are TGTGCCAGCAGCCAGGGGACGGGCACCGGGGAGCTGTTTTTT. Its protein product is CASSQGTGTGELFF.